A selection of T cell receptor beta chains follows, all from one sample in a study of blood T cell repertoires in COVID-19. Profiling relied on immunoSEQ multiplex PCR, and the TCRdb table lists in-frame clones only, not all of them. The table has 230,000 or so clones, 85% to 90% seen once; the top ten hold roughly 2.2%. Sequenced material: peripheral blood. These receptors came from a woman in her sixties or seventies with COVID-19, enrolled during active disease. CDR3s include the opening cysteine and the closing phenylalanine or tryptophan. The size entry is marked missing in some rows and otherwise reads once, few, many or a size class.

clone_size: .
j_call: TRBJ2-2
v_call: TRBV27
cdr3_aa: CASSQGLGTGELFF

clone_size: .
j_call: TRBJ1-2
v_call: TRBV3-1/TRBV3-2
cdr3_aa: CASSTPGRVGGYTF

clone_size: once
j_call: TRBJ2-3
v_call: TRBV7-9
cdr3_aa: CASSFTGSLPSTDTQYF

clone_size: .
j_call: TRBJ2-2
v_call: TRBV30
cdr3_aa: CAWNPGSPGGDTGELFF

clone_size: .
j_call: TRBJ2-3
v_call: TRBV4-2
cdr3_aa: CASSQDLGTVNTDTQYF

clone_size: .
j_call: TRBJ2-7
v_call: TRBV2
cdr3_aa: CASSEDRVGEQYF

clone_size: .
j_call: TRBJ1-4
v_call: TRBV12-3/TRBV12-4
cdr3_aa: CASTSGMAALFF

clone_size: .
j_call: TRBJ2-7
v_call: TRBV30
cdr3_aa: CAWRGGGTYEQYF

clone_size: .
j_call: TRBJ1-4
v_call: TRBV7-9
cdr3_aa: CASSRDRGGEKLFF

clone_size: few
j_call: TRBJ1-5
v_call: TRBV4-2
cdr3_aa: CASSLNTGSNQPQHF

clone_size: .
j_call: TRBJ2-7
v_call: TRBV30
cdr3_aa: CAWTLTGGIYEQYF

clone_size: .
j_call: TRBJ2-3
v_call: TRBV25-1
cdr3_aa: CASSPQGADTQYF

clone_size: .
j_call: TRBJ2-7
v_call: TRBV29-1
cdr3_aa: CSVSRDSSYEQYF

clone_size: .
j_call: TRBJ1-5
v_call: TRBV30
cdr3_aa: CAWSVRGGQPQHF

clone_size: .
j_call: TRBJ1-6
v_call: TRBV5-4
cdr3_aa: CASSLEPTPGGSPLHF

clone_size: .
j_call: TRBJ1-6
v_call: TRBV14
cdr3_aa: CASSVTGTGDSPLHF

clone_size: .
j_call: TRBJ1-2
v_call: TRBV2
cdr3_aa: CASNILAYGYTF

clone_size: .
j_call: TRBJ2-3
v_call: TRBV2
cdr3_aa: CASSETRVGTDTQYF

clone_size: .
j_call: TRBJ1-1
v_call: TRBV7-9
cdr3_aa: CASSAAGRNTEAFF

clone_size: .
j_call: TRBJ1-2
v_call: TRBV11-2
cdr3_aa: CASSQTRQGFYTF

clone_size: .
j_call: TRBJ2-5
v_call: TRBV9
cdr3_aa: CASSAYSVRGGGETQYF

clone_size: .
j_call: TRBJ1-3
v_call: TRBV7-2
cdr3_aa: CASSLGGQPSGNTIYF

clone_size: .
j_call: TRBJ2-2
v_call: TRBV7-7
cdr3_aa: CASSFAVPNTGELFF

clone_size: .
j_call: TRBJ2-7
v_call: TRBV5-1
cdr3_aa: CASSLQGYEQYF

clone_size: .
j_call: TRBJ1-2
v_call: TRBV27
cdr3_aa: CASSRIRQPNYGYTF

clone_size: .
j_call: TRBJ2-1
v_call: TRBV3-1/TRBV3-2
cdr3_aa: CASSQERLANNEQFF

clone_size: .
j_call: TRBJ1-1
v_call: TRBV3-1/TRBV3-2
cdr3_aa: CASVPGTGSKYTEAFF

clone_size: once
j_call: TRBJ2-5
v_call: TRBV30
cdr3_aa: CAWSVGMRVETQYF

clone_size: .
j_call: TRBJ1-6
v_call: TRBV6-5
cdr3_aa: CASSRPTGGISPLHF

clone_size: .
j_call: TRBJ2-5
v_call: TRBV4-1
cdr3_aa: CASSPGLAQKTQYF

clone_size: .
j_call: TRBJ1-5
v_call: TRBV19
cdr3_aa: CASSIHKGSQPQHF

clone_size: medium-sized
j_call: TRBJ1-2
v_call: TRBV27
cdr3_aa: CASSSGQPLSGYTF

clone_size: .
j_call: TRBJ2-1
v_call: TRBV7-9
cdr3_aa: CASSLVEGYYNEQFF

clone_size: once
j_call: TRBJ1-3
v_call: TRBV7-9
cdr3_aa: CASSWDRESGNTIYF

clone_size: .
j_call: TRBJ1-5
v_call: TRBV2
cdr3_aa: CASTFGGVNQPQHF

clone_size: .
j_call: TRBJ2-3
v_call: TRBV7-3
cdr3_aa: CASSQTSADTQYF

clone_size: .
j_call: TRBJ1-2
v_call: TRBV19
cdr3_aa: CASSMGGNLYLSGYTF

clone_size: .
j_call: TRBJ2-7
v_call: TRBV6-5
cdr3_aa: CASRGTVSYEQYF

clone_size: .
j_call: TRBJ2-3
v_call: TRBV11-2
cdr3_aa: CASSHITDTQYF

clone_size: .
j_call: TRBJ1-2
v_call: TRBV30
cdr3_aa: CAWSAGGSYGYTF

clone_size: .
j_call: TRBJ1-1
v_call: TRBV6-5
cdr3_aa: CASSSWGGNTEAFF